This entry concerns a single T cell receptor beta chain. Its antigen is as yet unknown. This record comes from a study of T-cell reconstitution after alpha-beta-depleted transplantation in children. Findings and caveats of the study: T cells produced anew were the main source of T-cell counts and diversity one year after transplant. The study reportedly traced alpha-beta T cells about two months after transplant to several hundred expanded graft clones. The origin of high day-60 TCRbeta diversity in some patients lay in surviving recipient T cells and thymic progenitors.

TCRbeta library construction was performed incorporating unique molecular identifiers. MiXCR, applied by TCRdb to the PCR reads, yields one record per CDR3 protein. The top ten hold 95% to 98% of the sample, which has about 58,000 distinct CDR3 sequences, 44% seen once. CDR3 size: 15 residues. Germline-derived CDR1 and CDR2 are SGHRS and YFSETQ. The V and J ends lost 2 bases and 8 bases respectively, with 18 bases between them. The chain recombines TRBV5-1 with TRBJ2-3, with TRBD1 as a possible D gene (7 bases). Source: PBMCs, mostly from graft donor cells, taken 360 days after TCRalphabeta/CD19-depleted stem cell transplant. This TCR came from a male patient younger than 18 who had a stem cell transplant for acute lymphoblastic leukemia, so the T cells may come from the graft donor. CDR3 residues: CASSLGDREVGTQYF. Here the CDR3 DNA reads TGCGCCAGCAGCTTAGGCGACAGGGAGGTTGGTACGCAGTATTTT.